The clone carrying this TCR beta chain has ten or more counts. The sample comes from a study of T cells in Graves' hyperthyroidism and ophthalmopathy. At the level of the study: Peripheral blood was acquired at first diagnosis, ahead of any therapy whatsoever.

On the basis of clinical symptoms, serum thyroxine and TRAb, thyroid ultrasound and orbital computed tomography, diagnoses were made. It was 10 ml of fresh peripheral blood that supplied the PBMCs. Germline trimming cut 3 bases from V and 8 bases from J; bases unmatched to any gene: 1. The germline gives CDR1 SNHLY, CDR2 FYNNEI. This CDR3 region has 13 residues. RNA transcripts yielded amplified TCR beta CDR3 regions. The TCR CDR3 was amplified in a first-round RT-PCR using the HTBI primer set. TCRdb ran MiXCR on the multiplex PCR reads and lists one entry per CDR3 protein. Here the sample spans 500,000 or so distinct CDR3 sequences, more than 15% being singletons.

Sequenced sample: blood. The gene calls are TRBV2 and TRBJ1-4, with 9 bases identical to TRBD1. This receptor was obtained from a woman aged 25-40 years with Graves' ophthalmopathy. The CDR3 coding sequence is TGTGCCAGCAGTGAGGACAGGGGAGAAAAACTGTTTTTT. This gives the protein CASSEDRGEKLFF.